The 5 T cell receptor beta chains given below trace back to one sample, sequenced in a study of control samples from healthy donors and cancer patients (dated by TCRdb to between 2020 and 2021). Library construction relied on the immunoSEQ multiplex PCR assay. Imported from immuneACCESS, the table was reduced by TCRdb to in-frame sequences with V and J called. These copies leave out some clones; in studies compared against another copy, an unresolved V gene accounts for under half, and the cause of the remainder is not known. The sample profile shows tens of thousands of clones; over 75% of them were found once. 3% to 4% of the sample is taken by the ten largest. The sequenced material came from blood. These receptors were collected from a woman aged 45-59 years in good health.

The chain links TRBV5-4 to TRBJ2-2; weak D call: TRBD1 (5 bases). Trimming removed 1 base from V and 7 bases from J, with 14 bases in between. The CDR3 consists of 15 residues. Germline V gene lookup returns CDR1 SGHNT and CDR2 YYREEE (reference sequence). The CDR3 DNA sequence: TGTGCCAGCAGCTTGCCGATTGGGGCCGACGGGGAGCTGTTTTTT. This sequence encodes CASSLPIGADGELFF.

The rearrangement joins TRBV6-5 to TRBJ1-2, with D unclear. The CDR3 runs to 11 residues. Trimming removed 4 bases from V and 6 bases from J, with 6 bases in between. The germline gives CDR1 MNHEY, CDR2 SVGAGI. The CDR3: CASSFSNGYTF. The CDR3 DNA is TGTGCCAGCAGTTTCTCGAATGGCTACACCTTC.

This chain uses TRBV11-3 with TRBJ2-5, with 9 bases aligning to TRBD1. Germline V gene sequence: CDR1 SGHNT, CDR2 YENEEA. With V trimmed by 5 bases and J by 3 bases, 4 bases remained unmatched. CDR3 length: 14 amino acids. CDR3 sequence reads: CASSRTGGEETQYF. The DNA for the CDR3 is TGTGCCAGCAGCCGAACAGGGGGCGAAGAGACCCAGTACTTC.

In its sample, this clone was seen once. The gene calls are TRBV7-9 and TRBJ2-7; 8 bases agree with TRBD2. Trimming took 2 bases from V and 3 from J; bases not matched to a gene: 3. From germline, CDR1 is SEHNR and CDR2 FQNEAQ (reference sequence). CDR3 length: 14 amino acids. This CDR3 reads CASSLSSGSYEQYF. DNA of the CDR3: TGTGCCAGCAGCTTATCGAGCGGGAGCTACGAGCAGTACTTC. The entire variable domain, with the rest obtained from reference TRBV7-9 and TRBJ2-7, is as follows: DTGVSQNPRHKITKRGQNVTFRCDPISEHNRLYWYRQTLGQGPEFLTYFQNEAQLEKSRLLSDRFSAERPKGSFSTLEIQRTEQGDSAMYLCASSLSSGSYEQYFGPGTRLTVT.

The chain links TRBV29-1 to TRBJ2-1; TRBD2 agrees at 9 bases. Trimming removed 5 bases from V and 8 bases from J; junction bases left unmatched: 10. The germline gives CDR1 SQVTM, CDR2 ANQGSEA. The CDR3 extends over 14 amino acids. This chain's CDR3 is CSVQGAGGMYEQFF. The CDR3 nucleotides are TGCAGCGTTCAAGGGGCGGGAGGGATGTATGAGCAGTTCTTC.